The source of this T cell receptor beta chain is a study of CD8 T cells in Susac syndrome. The T cells that were sequenced for TCR beta were CD8+ and CD4+ cells from blood. Negative isolation yielded CD8+ and CD4+ T cells; FACS enriched TEMRA cells. This clonotype was seen only a few times. Its antigen is unknown. Findings and limits, study-wide: A relatively small number of individuals underwent TCR sequencing and HLA analysis.

Reverse transcription of roughly 0.45 to 1 ug RNA used random hexamers. Each CDR3 protein gets one entry after TCRdb re-called the immunoSEQ multiplex PCR reads with MiXCR. The sample has 95,000 or so distinct CDR3 sequences, just under 95% seen once; the top ten hold approximately 0.31%. CDR3 length: 13 residues. Germline values: CDR1 MNHEY, CDR2 SMNVEV (reference sequence). Trimming at V came to 3 bases and at J to 5 bases, leaving 0 bases not matched to a gene. The clonotype was recovered from a human donor in good health. This chain links TRBV27 with TRBJ2-2; 7 nucleotides agree with TRBD2. Sequencing input: CD8+ T cells from PBMCs. CDR3 loop: CASSLGGTGELFF. The CDR3, as DNA: TGTGCCAGCAGTTTGGGGGGGACCGGGGAGCTGTTTTTT.